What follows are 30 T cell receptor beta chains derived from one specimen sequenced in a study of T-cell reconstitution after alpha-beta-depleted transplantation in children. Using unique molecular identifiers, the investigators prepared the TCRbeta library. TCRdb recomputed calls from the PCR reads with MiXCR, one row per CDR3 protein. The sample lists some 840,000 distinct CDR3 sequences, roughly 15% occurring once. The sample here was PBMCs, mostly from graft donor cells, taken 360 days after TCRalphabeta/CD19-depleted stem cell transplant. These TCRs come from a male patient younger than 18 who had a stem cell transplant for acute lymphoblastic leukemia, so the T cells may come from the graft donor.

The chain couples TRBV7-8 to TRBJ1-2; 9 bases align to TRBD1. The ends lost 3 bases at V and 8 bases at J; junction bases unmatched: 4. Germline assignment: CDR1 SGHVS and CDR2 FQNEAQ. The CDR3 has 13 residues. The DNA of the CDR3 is TGTGCCAGCAGCTTTAACAGGGGGCAAGGCTACACCTTC. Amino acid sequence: CASSFNRGQGYTF.

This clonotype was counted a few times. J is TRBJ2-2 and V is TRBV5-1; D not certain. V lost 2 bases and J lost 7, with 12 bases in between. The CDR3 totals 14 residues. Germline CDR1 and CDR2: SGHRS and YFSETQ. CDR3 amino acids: CASSFRRKVGELFF. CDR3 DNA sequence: TGCGCCAGCAGCTTTCGTAGAAAGGTCGGGGAGCTGTTTTTT.

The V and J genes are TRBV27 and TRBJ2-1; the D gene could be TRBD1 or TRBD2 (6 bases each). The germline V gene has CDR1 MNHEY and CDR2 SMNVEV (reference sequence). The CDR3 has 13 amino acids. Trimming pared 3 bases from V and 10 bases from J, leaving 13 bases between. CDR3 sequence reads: CASSFHRAGEQFF. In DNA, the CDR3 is TGTGCCAGCAGTTTCCACAGGGCGGGAGAGCAGTTCTTC.

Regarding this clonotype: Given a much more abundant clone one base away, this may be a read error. The CDR3 DNA reads TGCGCCAGCAGACCGACTAGCGGCACAGATACGCAGTATTTT. This codes for CASRPTSGTDTQYF. The chain carries TRBV5-1 and TRBJ2-3; 8 bases fit TRBD2. V dropped 5 bases and J dropped 1; count of bases not matched to a gene: 3. Germline assignment: CDR1 SGHRS and CDR2 YFSETQ. This CDR3 has 14 residues.

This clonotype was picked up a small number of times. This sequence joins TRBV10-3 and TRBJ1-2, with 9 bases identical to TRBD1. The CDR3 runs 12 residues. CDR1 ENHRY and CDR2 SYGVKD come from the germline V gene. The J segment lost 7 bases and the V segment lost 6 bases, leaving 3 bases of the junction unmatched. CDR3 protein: CAISTGGSGYTF. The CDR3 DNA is TGTGCCATCAGCACAGGGGGCTCTGGCTACACCTTC.

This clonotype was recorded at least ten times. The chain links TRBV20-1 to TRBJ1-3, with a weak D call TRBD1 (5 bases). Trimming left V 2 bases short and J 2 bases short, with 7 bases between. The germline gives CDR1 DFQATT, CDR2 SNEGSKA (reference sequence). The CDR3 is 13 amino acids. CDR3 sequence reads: CSARPGTGNTIYF. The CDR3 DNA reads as TGCAGTGCTAGACCAGGGACTGGAAACACCATATATTTT.

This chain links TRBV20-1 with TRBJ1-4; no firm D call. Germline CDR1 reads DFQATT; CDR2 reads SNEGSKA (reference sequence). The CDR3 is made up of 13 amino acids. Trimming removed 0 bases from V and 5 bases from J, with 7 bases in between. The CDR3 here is CSARDGPNEKLFF. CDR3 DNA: TGCAGTGCTAGAGATGGCCCAAATGAAAAACTGTTTTTT.

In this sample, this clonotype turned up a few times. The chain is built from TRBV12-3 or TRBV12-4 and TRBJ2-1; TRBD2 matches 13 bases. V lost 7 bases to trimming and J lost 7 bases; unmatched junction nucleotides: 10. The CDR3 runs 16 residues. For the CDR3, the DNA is TGTGCCAGCAATGTGGGGGGACTAGCGGGATTAAATGAGCAGTTCTTC. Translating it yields CASNVGGLAGLNEQFF.

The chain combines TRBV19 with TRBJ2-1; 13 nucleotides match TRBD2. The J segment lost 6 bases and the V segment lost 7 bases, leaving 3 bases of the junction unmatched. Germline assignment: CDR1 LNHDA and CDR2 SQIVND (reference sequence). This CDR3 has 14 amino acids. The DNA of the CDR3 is TGTGCCAGTATTCGGACTAGCGGGAGCAATGAGCAGTTCTTC. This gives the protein CASIRTSGSNEQFF.

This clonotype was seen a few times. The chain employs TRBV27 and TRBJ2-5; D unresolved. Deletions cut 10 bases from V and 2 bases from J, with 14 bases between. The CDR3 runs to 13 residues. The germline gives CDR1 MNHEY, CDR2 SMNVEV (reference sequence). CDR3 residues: CATPLLFQETQYF. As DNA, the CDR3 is TGTGCCACTCCACTCCTTTTTCAAGAGACCCAGTACTTC.

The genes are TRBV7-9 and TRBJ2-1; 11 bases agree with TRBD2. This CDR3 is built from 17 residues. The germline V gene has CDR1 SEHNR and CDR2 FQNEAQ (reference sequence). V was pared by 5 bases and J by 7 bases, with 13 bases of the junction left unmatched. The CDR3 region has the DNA TGTGCCAGCAGCCCGGGACGGCCGGGACTAGCGGTTAATGAGCAGTTCTTC. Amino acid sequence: CASSPGRPGLAVNEQFF.

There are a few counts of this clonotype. The CDR3 region is CASRLFPWTYEQYF. Written as DNA, the CDR3 is TGCGCCAGCAGGCTTTTTCCCTGGACCTACGAGCAGTACTTC. V gene TRBV5-1 combines with J gene TRBJ2-7; D call uncertain. Trimming took off 5 bases at V and 2 bases at J, with 14 bases between the two ends. Germline-derived CDR1 and CDR2 are SGHRS and YFSETQ. There are 14 residues in the CDR3.

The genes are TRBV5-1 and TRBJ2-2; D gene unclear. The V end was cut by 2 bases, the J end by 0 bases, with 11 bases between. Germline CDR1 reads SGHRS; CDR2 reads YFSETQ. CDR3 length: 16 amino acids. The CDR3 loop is CASSLYASPNTGELFF. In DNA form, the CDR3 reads TGCGCCAGCAGCTTATATGCCAGCCCGAACACCGGGGAGCTGTTTTTT.

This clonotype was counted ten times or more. This CDR3 is CASSLDWAGYTF. The CDR3 bases are TGTGCCAGCAGCTTAGATTGGGCTGGCTACACCTTC. The chain is built from TRBV7-9 and TRBJ1-2, with D unresolved. The CDR3 has 12 residues. CDR1 and CDR2 from the germline V gene are SEHNR and FQNEAQ (reference sequence). The ends were cut back, 1 base at V and 7 bases at J, with 7 bases in the middle. Full variable domain (missing parts from reference TRBV7-9 and TRBJ1-2): DTGVSQNPRHKITKRGQNVTFRCDPISEHNRLYWYRQTLGQGPEFLTYFQNEAQLEKSRLLSDRFSAERPKGSFSTLEIQRTEQGDSAMYLCASSLDWAGYTFGSGTRLTVV.

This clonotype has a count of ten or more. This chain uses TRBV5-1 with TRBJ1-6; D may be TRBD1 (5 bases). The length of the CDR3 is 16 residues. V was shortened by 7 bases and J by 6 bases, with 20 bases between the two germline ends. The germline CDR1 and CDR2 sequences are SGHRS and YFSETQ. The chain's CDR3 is CASYEGWDGFNSPLHF. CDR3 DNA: TGCGCCAGCTATGAAGGCTGGGACGGGTTTAATTCACCCCTCCACTTT.

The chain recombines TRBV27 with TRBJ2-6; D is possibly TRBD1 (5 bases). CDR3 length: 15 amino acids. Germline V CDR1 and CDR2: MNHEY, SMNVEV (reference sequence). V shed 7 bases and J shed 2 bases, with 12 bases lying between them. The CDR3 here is CASTFRVPGANVLTF. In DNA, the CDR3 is TGTGCCAGCACCTTCAGGGTCCCTGGGGCCAACGTCCTGACTTTC.

The DNA of the CDR3 is TGCAGTGCTGGAGGGACAGCCGGAGATGGCTACACCTTC. Protein product: CSAGGTAGDGYTF. V usage is TRBV20-1 and J usage is TRBJ1-2; the match to TRBD1 covers 7 bases. The V segment lost 5 bases and the J segment 6 bases; nucleotides outside the gene matches: 9. The CDR3 extends over 13 amino acids. Per the germline V gene, CDR1 is DFQATT and CDR2 is SNEGSKA (reference sequence).

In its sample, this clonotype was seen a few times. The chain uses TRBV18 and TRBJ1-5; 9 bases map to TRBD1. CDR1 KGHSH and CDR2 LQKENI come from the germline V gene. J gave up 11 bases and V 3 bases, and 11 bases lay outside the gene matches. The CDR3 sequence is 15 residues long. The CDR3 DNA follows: TGTGCCAGCTCACCGTGGACAGGGGAGTGGCAGACCCAGCATTTT. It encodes CASSPWTGEWQTQHF.

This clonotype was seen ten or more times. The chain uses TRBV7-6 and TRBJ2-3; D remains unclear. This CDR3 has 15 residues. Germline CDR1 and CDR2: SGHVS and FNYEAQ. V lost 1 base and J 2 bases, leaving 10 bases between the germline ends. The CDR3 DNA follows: TGTGCCAGCAGCTTAGGCCCGCAGTTCACAGATACGCAGTATTTT. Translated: CASSLGPQFTDTQYF.

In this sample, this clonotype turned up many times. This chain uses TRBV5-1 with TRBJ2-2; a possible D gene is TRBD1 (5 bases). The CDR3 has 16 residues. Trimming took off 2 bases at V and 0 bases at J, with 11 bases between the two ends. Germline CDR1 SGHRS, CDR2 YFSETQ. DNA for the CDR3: TGCGCCAGCAGCTTCCAGGGCTATACGAACACCGGGGAGCTGTTTTTT. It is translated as CASSFQGYTNTGELFF.

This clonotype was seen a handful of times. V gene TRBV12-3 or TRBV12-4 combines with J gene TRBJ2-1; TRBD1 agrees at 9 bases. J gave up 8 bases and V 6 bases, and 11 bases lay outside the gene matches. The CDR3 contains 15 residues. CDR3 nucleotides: TGTGCCAGCAGACCCGGGACAGGGACATTATATGAGCAGTTCTTC. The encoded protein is CASRPGTGTLYEQFF.

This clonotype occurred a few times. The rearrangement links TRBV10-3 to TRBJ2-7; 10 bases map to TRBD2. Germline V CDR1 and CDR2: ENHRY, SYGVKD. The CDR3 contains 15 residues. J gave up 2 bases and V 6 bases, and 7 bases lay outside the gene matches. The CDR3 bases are TGTGCCATCAGCCCCACTAGCGGGATTCCCTACGAGCAGTACTTC. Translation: CAISPTSGIPYEQYF.

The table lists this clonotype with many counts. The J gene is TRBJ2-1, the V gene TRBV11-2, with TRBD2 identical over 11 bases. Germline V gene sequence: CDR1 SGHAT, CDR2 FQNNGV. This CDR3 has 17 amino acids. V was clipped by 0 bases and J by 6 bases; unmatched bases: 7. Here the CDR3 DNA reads TGTGCCAGCAGCTTAGAAAGAAGACTAGCGGGATTCAATGAGCAGTTCTTC. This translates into CASSLERRLAGFNEQFF.

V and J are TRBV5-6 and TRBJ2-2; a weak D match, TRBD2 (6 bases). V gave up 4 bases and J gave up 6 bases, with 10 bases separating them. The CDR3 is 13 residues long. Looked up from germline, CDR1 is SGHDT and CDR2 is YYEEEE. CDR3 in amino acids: CASSITSSGELFF. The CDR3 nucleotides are TGTGCCAGCAGCATCACTAGCTCCGGGGAGCTGTTTTTT. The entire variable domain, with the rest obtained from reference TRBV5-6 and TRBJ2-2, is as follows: DAGVTQSPTHLIKTRGQQVTLRCSPKSGHDTVSWYQQALGQGPQFIFQYYEEEERQRGNFPDRFSGHQFPNYSSELNVNALLLGDSALYLCASSITSSGELFFGEGSRLTVL.

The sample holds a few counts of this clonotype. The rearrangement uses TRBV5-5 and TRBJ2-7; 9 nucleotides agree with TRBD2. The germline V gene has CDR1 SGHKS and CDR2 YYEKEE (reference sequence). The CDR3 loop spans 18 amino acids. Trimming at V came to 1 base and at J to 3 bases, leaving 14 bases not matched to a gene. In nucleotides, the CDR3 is TGTGCCAGCAGCTTGAGCGGGAGGATTAATTCCCCCCTCTACGAGCAGTACTTC. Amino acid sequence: CASSLSGRINSPLYEQYF.

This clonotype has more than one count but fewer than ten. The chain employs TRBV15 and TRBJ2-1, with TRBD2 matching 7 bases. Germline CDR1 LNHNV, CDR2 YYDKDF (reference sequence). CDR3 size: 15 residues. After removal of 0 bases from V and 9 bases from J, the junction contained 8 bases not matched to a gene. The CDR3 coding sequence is TGTGCCACCAGCAGAGAGGAGGTTAAGCGGGGTGAGCAGTTCTTC. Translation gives CATSREEVKRGEQFF.

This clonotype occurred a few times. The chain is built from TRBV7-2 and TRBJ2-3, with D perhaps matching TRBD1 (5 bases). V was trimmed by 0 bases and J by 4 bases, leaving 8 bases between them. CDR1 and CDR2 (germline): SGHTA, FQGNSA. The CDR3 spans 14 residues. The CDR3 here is CASSLAGVPDTQYF. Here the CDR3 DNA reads TGTGCCAGCAGCTTAGCAGGGGTCCCAGATACGCAGTATTTT.

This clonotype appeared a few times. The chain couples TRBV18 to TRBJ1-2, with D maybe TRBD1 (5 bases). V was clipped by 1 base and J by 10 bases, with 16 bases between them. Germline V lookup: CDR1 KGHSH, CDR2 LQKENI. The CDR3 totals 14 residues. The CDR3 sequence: CASSPRRRGKAYTF. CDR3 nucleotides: TGTGCCAGCTCACCACGAAGGCGGGGGAAAGCCTACACCTTC.

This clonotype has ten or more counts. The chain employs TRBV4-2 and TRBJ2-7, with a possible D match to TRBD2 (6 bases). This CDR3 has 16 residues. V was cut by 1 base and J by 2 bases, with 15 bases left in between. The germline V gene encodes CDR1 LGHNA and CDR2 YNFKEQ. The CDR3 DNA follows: TGTGCCAGCAGCCAAGGGGCCTCCGGGACTGCCTACGAGCAGTACTTC. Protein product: CASSQGASGTAYEQYF.

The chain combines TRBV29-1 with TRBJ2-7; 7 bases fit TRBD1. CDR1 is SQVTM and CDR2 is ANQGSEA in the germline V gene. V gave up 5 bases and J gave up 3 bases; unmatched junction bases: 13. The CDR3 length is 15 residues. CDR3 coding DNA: TGCAGCGTTCTTATCCGGGACAGAGTTCTCTACGAGCAGTACTTC. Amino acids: CSVLIRDRVLYEQYF.